This TCR beta chain was sequenced in a study of identical twins. Study results and caveats: Out-of-frame alpha sequences common to twins exhibited a surplus of low generation probability.

Many counts were recorded for this clonotype. The antigen remains unidentified. MiXCR was run by TCRdb on the 5' RACE reads, yielding one entry per CDR3 protein. The sample has about 890,000 distinct CDR3 sequences, around 12% seen once. The CDR3 extends over 15 amino acids. Trimming took 5 bases from V and 5 from J, leaving 18 bases between them. The sample was also linked to a second study, of yellow fever vaccine responses in identical twins.

This rearrangement joins TRBV12-3 or TRBV12-4 to TRBJ2-5; D remains ambiguous. Source material: PBMCs. This clonotype was sampled from a woman aged 18-29 years in good health. CDR3 protein: CASSPARVVEETQYF. CDR3 sequence (DNA): TGTGCCAGCAGTCCCGCCCGGGTCGTGGAGGAGACCCAGTACTTC.